The 4 T cell receptor beta chains below come from one sample, sequenced in a study of T cell responses to AZD1222 COVID-19 vaccine. Only in-frame clones appear in the TCRdb table, and some are missing; sequencing was by immunoSEQ multiplex PCR. This sample carries more than 100,000 clones, less than 90% of them seen once, and the ten largest clones take around 10%. The input for sequencing was peripheral blood, taken on day 0 of AZD1222 vaccination. These receptors came from an adult in good health.

The chain combines TRBV9 with TRBJ1-4, with D unresolved. With 2 bases removed from V and 6 bases from J, the gap between germline ends came to 11 bases. Germline V CDR1 and CDR2: SGDLS, YYNGEE. The CDR3 totals 14 residues. The CDR3 is CASSVGLEDEKLFF. The CDR3 bases are TGTGCCAGCAGCGTGGGGTTAGAGGATGAAAAACTGTTTTTT.

CDR3 bases: TGTGCCAGCAGCCAAGGGCCGGGGGTTTTCACCGGGGAGCTGTTTTTT. Residues: CASSQGPGVFTGELFF. The gene calls are TRBV4-2 and TRBJ2-2; TRBD2 might be the D (6 bases). V lost 1 base and J lost 4, with 13 bases in between. CDR3 length: 16 amino acids. Per the germline V gene, CDR1 is LGHNA and CDR2 is YNFKEQ.

This clone has only one observation. The chain links TRBV30 to TRBJ2-1, with 7 bases lining up with TRBD2. V shed 8 bases and J 0 bases; nucleotides not matched to a gene: 4. Germline assignment: CDR1 GTSNPN and CDR2 SVGIG (reference sequence). The CDR3 runs 13 residues. The CDR3 DNA sequence: TGTGCCAGTTGGGGGGGCTCCTACAATGAGCAGTTCTTC. Protein sequence: CASWGGSYNEQFF. Drawing the rest from reference TRBV30 and TRBJ2-1, the complete variable domain is SQTIHQWPATLVQPVGSPLSLECTVEGTSNPNLYWYRQAAGRGLQLLFYSVGIGQISSEVPQNLSASRPQDRQFILSSKKLLLSDSGFYLCASWGGSYNEQFFGPGTRLTVL.

The chain links TRBV7-3 to TRBJ2-1; TRBD2 matches 13 bases. CDR1 is SGHTA, CDR2 FQGTGA, per germline. The CDR3 is 21 residues long. The V segment lost 4 bases and the J segment 1 base; nucleotides outside the gene matches: 16. The CDR3 spells CASSSPSLLAGGPRSYNEQFF. CDR3 nucleotides: TGTGCCAGCAGCTCCCCATCCTTACTAGCGGGAGGGCCTCGATCCTACAATGAGCAGTTCTTC.